This T cell receptor beta chain was sequenced during a study of OX40 agonist ivuxolimab in advanced cancers. Across the whole study: Ivuxolimab, an agonist antibody against OX40 (CD134), was given to patients. General study findings and limits: At 0.1 to 3.0 mg/kg, CD4+ and CD8+ blood T cells expanded clonally by week 6. Certain nonresponding patients likewise had low normalized T-cell clonal expansion.

Here immunoSEQ multiplex PCR was the method, and the copy in TCRdb shows in-frame clones only, minus some. The repertoire holds 55,000 to 65,000 clones, with around 85% as singletons. Patients were ruled out by autoimmune disease history or systemic immunosuppression. This CDR3 region has 14 residues. Germline V gives CDR1 SGHNT, CDR2 YENEEA. The trim removed 4 bases at V and 8 bases at J, leaving 7 bases unmatched. As to this clone: What it recognizes is unknown.

The chain is built from TRBV11-3 and TRBJ2-2, with 7 bases matching TRBD2. Sequences were derived from CD4+ or CD8+ T cells sorted from blood, sampled in a trial of the OX40 agonist ivuxolimab. The TCR sequence derives from an adult with an advanced solid tumor such as melanoma, head and neck, liver or kidney cancer. The CDR3 bases are TGTGCCAGCAGCTCGATAGCGGGTGCGGGGGAGCTGTTTTTT. Translation: CASSSIAGAGELFF.